This entry lists 32 T cell receptor beta chains sequenced from one sample in a study of neurological immune-mediated disorders. Via MiXCR, TCRdb re-called the 5' RACE reads, giving one row per CDR3 protein. The sample lists about 76,000 distinct CDR3 sequences, 17% occurring once. The sequenced material came from PBMCs. These receptors originate from a woman aged 40-49 years in good health.

This clonotype was seen repeatedly, ten times or more. The rearrangement joins TRBV6-2 or TRBV6-3 to TRBJ1-1; no firm D call. CDR1 and CDR2 (germline): MNHEY, SVGEGT. The CDR3 loop spans 13 amino acids. Trimming stripped 7 bases from V and 4 bases from J, with 13 bases between. The CDR3 DNA sequence: TGTGCCAGCATTGACATGACATCCACTGAAGCTTTCTTT. It translates to CASIDMTSTEAFF.

The chain carries TRBV7-6 and TRBJ2-6; D uncertain. The CDR3 has 17 residues. Trimming took 0 bases from V and 1 from J, leaving 10 bases between them. Germline V gene sequence: CDR1 SGHVS, CDR2 FNYEAQ. The CDR3 protein is CASSLAVRSSGANVLTF. In nucleotides, the CDR3 is TGTGCCAGCAGCTTAGCGGTTAGATCTTCTGGGGCCAACGTCCTGACTTTC.

The CDR3 is CASTGLAGWGNEQFF. DNA of the CDR3: TGTGCCAGCACGGGCCTAGCGGGTTGGGGGAATGAGCAGTTCTTC. The genes are TRBV3-1 and TRBJ2-1; 8 bases fit TRBD2. The V gene's germline CDR1 is LGHDT and CDR2 YNNKEL (reference sequence). The V and J ends lost 7 bases and 7 bases, in that order; junction bases with no gene match: 12. CDR3 size: 15 residues.

This clonotype was seen repeatedly, ten times or more. The chain has TRBV19 and TRBJ1-1, with D unclear. The CDR3 length is 14 residues. Germline V gene data show CDR1 as LNHDA and CDR2 as SQIVND (reference sequence). Deletions cut 6 bases from V and 1 base from J, with 12 bases between. CDR3 amino acids: CASSLGSENTEAFF. CDR3 nucleotide sequence: TGTGCCAGTAGCCTGGGGTCTGAGAACACTGAAGCTTTCTTT.

This clonotype was seen repeatedly, ten times or more. The chain couples TRBV7-9 to TRBJ2-5; TRBD2 aligns across 9 bases. CDR1 SEHNR and CDR2 FQNEAQ come from the germline V gene (reference sequence). Trimming removed 3 bases from V and 2 bases from J; junction bases left unmatched: 4. The CDR3 sequence is 15 residues long. CDR3 protein: CASSLLTSGQETQYF. The CDR3 coding sequence is TGTGCCAGCAGCTTGCTGACTAGCGGACAAGAGACCCAGTACTTC.

In its sample, this clonotype was seen many times. J is TRBJ1-6 and V is TRBV7-6; 7 bases match TRBD1. J was trimmed by 10 bases and V by 6 bases; bases with no gene match: 9. The germline CDR1 and CDR2 sequences are SGHVS and FNYEAQ. The CDR3 consists of 14 residues. The CDR3 DNA reads TGTGCCAGCAGTCTTGAAACAGGGGACTCACCCCTCCACTTT. Its protein is CASSLETGDSPLHF.

There are many counts of this clonotype. The chain joins TRBV24-1 to TRBJ2-2; a possible D gene is TRBD1 (6 bases). V gave up 2 bases and J gave up 0 bases, with 15 bases separating them. Germline lookup yields CDR1 KGHDR and CDR2 SFDVKD. This CDR3 spans 18 amino acids. CDR3 bases: TGTGCCACCAGTGATTCGACAGGCCCCGGGACGAACACCGGGGAGCTGTTTTTT. Residues: CATSDSTGPGTNTGELFF.

This clonotype was found a few times. V usage is TRBV6-2 or TRBV6-3 and J usage is TRBJ2-7, with 9 bases that match TRBD2. The CDR3 contains 15 residues. Germline V CDR1 and CDR2: MNHEY, SVGEGT. V gave up 5 bases and J gave up 1 base; unmatched junction bases: 6. The chain's CDR3 is CASSTRGGGSYEQYF. The CDR3 bases are TGTGCCAGCAGTACCCGCGGGGGGGGTTCCTACGAGCAGTACTTC.

Many counts were recorded for this clonotype. The rearrangement uses TRBV20-1 and TRBJ2-7; 7 bases agree with TRBD1. Trimming cost V 3 bases and J 2 bases; bases outside gene matches: 7. CDR3 size: 14 residues. The germline V gene encodes CDR1 DFQATT and CDR2 SNEGSKA (reference sequence). This CDR3 reads CSARDRSNPYEQYV. The CDR3 nucleotides read TGCAGTGCTAGGGACAGGTCAAACCCCTACGAGCAGTACGTC.

The chain couples TRBV5-1 to TRBJ2-6, with a weak D call TRBD1 (5 bases). Trimming removed 0 bases from V and 3 bases from J, with 10 bases in between. This CDR3 has 16 amino acids. CDR1 SGHRS and CDR2 YFSETQ come from the germline V gene. CDR3 bases: TGCGCCAGCAGCTTGGTAGGGGCCCTTGGGGCCAACGTCCTGACTTTC. Translated: CASSLVGALGANVLTF.

This clonotype came up many times. The chain employs TRBV6-1 and TRBJ2-3; possible D gene TRBD1, 5 bases. The V and J ends lost 2 bases and 4 bases respectively, with 10 bases between them. The CDR3 covers 14 residues. The germline CDR1 and CDR2 sequences are MNHNS and SASEGT. DNA of the CDR3: TGTGCCAGCAGTGAAAGGGGTGTTTCAGATACGCAGTATTTT. It translates to CASSERGVSDTQYF.

This clonotype was observed many times. V gene TRBV4-3 combines with J gene TRBJ2-1; TRBD2 matches 11 bases. The germline V gene has CDR1 LGHNA and CDR2 YSLEER. Trimming cost V 0 bases and J 4 bases; bases outside gene matches: 8. This CDR3 is built from 18 residues. In nucleotides, the CDR3 is TGCGCCAGCAGCCAAGATTTGGCTAGCGGGGGGCCGTACAATGAGCAGTTCTTC. The encoded protein is CASSQDLASGGPYNEQFF.

This clonotype appeared many times. J is TRBJ2-2 and V is TRBV6-2 or TRBV6-3; 10 positions match TRBD2. The CDR3 extends over 17 amino acids. V was clipped by 2 bases and J by 3 bases; unmatched bases: 6. Germline loops: CDR1 MNHEY, CDR2 SVGEGT. This CDR3 reads CASSYERGGVDTGELFF. CDR3 nucleotides: TGTGCCAGCAGTTACGAGCGGGGGGGCGTCGACACCGGGGAGCTGTTTTTT.

This clonotype was seen many times. The chain recombines TRBV24-1 with TRBJ2-3, with D possibly being TRBD2 (5 bases). V lost 1 base and J lost 0, with 28 bases in between. Germline values: CDR1 KGHDR, CDR2 SFDVKD. CDR3 size: 22 residues. In nucleotides, the CDR3 is TGTGCCACCAGTGATTTCGGGCGCGAGGGCCTATACCCAACGGCTAGCACAGATACGCAGTATTTT. As protein: CATSDFGREGLYPTASTDTQYF.

This clonotype was found many times. V and J are TRBV2 and TRBJ1-2; TRBD1 agrees at 7 bases. The V and J ends lost 7 bases and 5 bases, in that order; junction bases with no gene match: 4. The CDR3 spans 12 residues. The germline gives CDR1 SNHLY, CDR2 FYNNEI. The CDR3: CASTRQGYGYTF. CDR3 coding DNA: TGTGCCAGCACACGACAGGGATATGGCTACACCTTC. The variable domain in full, with the rest retrieved from reference TRBV2 and TRBJ1-2, is EPEVTQTPSHQVTQMGQEVILRCVPISNHLYFYWYRQILGQKVEFLVSFYNNEISEKSEIFDDQFSVERPDGSNFTLKIRSTKLEDSAMYFCASTRQGYGYTFGSGTRLTVV.

This clonotype was recorded at least ten times. The chain has TRBV4-3 and TRBJ2-1, with D possibly matching TRBD2 (6 bases). The CDR3 totals 14 residues. Germline CDR1 is LGHNA and CDR2 is YSLEER. V was cut by 4 bases and J by 10 bases, with 17 bases left in between. In DNA, the CDR3 is TGCGCCAGCAGCCGAAGCCGGGGGTTCGGCGAGCAGTTCTTC. Translated: CASSRSRGFGEQFF.

This clonotype occurred many times. The V gene is TRBV5-1, the J gene TRBJ2-5; D is uncertain. CDR3 size: 13 residues. V lost 0 bases and J lost 3, with 6 bases in between. Per germline, CDR1 SGHRS and CDR2 YFSETQ. CDR3 DNA: TGCGCCAGCAGCTTGGATGGAAAAGAGACCCAGTACTTC. Encoded protein: CASSLDGKETQYF. Full variable domain (remainder filled in from reference TRBV5-1 and TRBJ2-5): KAGVTQTPRYLIKTRGQQVTLSCSPISGHRSVSWYQQTPGQGLQFLFEYFSETQRNKGNFPGRFSGRQFSNSRSEMNVSTLELGDSALYLCASSLDGKETQYFGPGTRLLVL.

The table lists this clonotype with many counts. This chain links TRBV6-2 or TRBV6-3 with TRBJ2-7, with D tentatively TRBD1 or TRBD2 (6 bases each). This CDR3 has 16 amino acids. V was clipped by 6 bases and J by 2 bases, with 20 bases between them. CDR1 is MNHEY and CDR2 is SVGEGT in the germline V gene. The CDR3: CASRQGLTLFTYEQYF. CDR3 DNA: TGTGCCAGCAGACAGGGACTTACCCTTTTTACCTACGAGCAGTACTTC.

The table lists this clonotype with many counts. CDR3 amino acids: CASSLEGGAAREQYF. The CDR3 nucleotides read TGCGCCAGCAGCTTGGAAGGTGGGGCGGCACGCGAGCAGTACTTC. J is TRBJ2-7 and V is TRBV5-1; possibly TRBD1 for D (5 bases). The CDR3 sequence is 15 residues long. V was trimmed by 0 bases and J by 6 bases, leaving 16 bases between them. Germline V gene sequence: CDR1 SGHRS, CDR2 YFSETQ.

With regard to this clonotype: One end of the junction varies from germline; a read error may be responsible. This chain links TRBV29-1 with TRBJ2-5, with D possibly being TRBD2 (7 bases). The CDR3 consists of 18 residues. Looked up from germline, CDR1 is SQVTM and CDR2 is ANQGSEA. In nucleotides, the CDR3 is TGCAGCGTTGAACAAACTAGTGGGGGGGCCGCTATTCAAGAGACCAAGTACTTC. The encoded protein is CSVEQTSGGAAIQETKYF. Complete variable domain (other parts from reference TRBV29-1 and TRBJ2-5): SAVISQKPSRDICQRGTSLTIQCQVDSQVTMMFWYRQQPGQSLTLIATANQGSEATYESGFVIDKFPISRPNLTFSTLTVSNMSPEDSSIYLCSVEQTSGGAAIQETKYFGPGTRLLVL.

This clonotype was counted ten times or more. This chain joins TRBV5-1 and TRBJ1-2; D gene unclear. Per germline, CDR1 SGHRS and CDR2 YFSETQ. V was shortened by 0 bases and J by 3 bases, with 12 bases between the two germline ends. This CDR3 region has 15 residues. In DNA form, the CDR3 reads TGCGCCAGCAGCTTGGTGGGCAGGACTGACTATGGCTACACCTTC. The encoded protein is CASSLVGRTDYGYTF.

This clonotype was detected a few times. The rearrangement uses TRBV5-6 and TRBJ1-1; D remains unclear. The CDR3 has 15 amino acids. Germline V gene data show CDR1 as SGHDT and CDR2 as YYEEEE. Trimming shortened V by 2 bases and J by 3 bases, and 14 bases separated the two germline ends. The CDR3 coding sequence is TGTGCCAGCAGCTTTACCGGATCGGCCGACACTGAAGCTTTCTTT. This encodes CASSFTGSADTEAFF.

The chain couples TRBV2 to TRBJ1-2; D perhaps matches TRBD1 (6 bases). This CDR3 has 10 residues. Germline assignment: CDR1 SNHLY and CDR2 FYNNEI. Trimming took off 8 bases at V and 5 bases at J, with 6 bases between the two ends. Here the CDR3 reads CASGQYGYTF. The CDR3 DNA reads TGTGCCAGCGGACAGTATGGCTACACCTTC. The full variable domain, in which reference TRBV2 and TRBJ1-2 provide the parts outside the CDR3, is EPEVTQTPSHQVTQMGQEVILRCVPISNHLYFYWYRQILGQKVEFLVSFYNNEISEKSEIFDDQFSVERPDGSNFTLKIRSTKLEDSAMYFCASGQYGYTFGSGTRLTVV.

This clonotype occurred many times. V usage is TRBV4-2 and J usage is TRBJ1-4; D remains unclear. The J call could be wrong; TRBJ2-2 is a better fit for the DNA end. The CDR3 spans 14 residues. Per germline, CDR1 LGHNA and CDR2 YNFKEQ. In DNA, the CDR3 is TGTGCCAGCAGCCAAGAAAAAACGTGGGGGGAGCTGTTTTTT. Translated: CASSQEKTWGELFF.

The chain joins TRBV6-5 to TRBJ1-2; 10 positions agree with TRBD1. The CDR3 contains 16 residues. With V trimmed by 6 bases and J by 1 base, 8 bases remained unmatched. Germline V gene data show CDR1 as MNHEY and CDR2 as SVGAGI. CDR3 protein: CASSPGTGVGNYGYTF. The CDR3 DNA reads as TGTGCCAGCAGCCCCGGGACAGGGGTCGGTAACTATGGCTACACCTTC.

This clonotype was observed at least ten times. This chain links TRBV7-2 with TRBJ2-7; maybe TRBD2 (5 bases). CDR3 size: 15 residues. Trimming left V 4 bases short and J 7 bases short, with 20 bases between. Germline CDR1 is SGHTA and CDR2 is FQGNSA. Here the CDR3 reads CASSSFAGRRGEQYF. DNA for the CDR3: TGTGCCAGCAGCTCCTTTGCGGGTCGGAGAGGGGAGCAGTACTTC.

The chain carries TRBV30 and TRBJ2-2, with D unclear. Germline CDR1 is GTSNPN and CDR2 is SVGIG (reference sequence). The CDR3 covers 10 residues. Trimming took off 5 bases at V and 6 bases at J, with 4 bases between the two ends. Here the CDR3 reads CAWGSGELFF. The CDR3 DNA reads TGTGCCTGGGGGTCCGGGGAGCTGTTTTTT.

The J gene is TRBJ2-1, the V gene TRBV5-6, with D possibly being TRBD1 or TRBD2 (5 bases each). The CDR3 has 15 residues. Germline V gives CDR1 SGHDT, CDR2 YYEEEE. V was clipped by 1 base and J by 7 bases, with 15 bases between them. The CDR3 nucleotides read TGTGCCAGCAGCTTGTGGGGGACCTTACAGAATGAGCAGTTCTTC. It is translated as CASSLWGTLQNEQFF.

With regard to this clonotype: Just one base apart from a much larger clone, this may be a read error. This sequence joins TRBV28 and TRBJ2-3; tentatively, D is TRBD1 or TRBD2 (5 bases each). CDR3 length: 13 residues. Per germline, CDR1 MDHEN and CDR2 SYDVKM. CDR3 bases: TGTGCCAGCGGTTTTGAGGGGCGTGATACGCAGTATTTT. This codes for CASGFEGRDTQYF.

This clonotype has at least ten counts. This sequence joins TRBV5-1 and TRBJ1-5; D gene ambiguous. From germline, CDR1 is SGHRS and CDR2 YFSETQ. The CDR3 consists of 12 residues. The ends were cut back, 3 bases at V and 10 bases at J, with 11 bases in the middle. This CDR3 reads CASSYLECPQHF. DNA for the CDR3: TGCGCCAGCAGCTATCTTGAATGCCCCCAGCATTTT.

This clonotype has ten or more counts. The chain couples TRBV20-1 to TRBJ2-7; D is unresolved. V lost 3 bases and J lost 1, with 4 bases in between. This CDR3 is 11 amino acids long. Germline values: CDR1 DFQATT, CDR2 SNEGSKA (reference sequence). CDR3 sequence: CSASPSYEQYV. CDR3 sequence (DNA): TGCAGTGCTAGCCCTTCCTACGAGCAGTACGTC.

This clonotype was recorded many times. The J gene is TRBJ2-3, the V gene TRBV2; D is uncertain. The CDR3 is 14 amino acids. CDR1 is SNHLY and CDR2 is FYNNEI in the germline V gene. V shed 3 bases and J shed 2 bases, with 9 bases lying between them. CDR3: CASSEFQITDTQYF. CDR3 coding DNA: TGTGCCAGCAGTGAGTTCCAGATCACAGATACGCAGTATTTT.